The clone carrying this T cell receptor (beta chain) was observed once. Its antigen is as yet unknown. Assay used: immunoSEQ multiplex PCR; TCRdb lists only in-frame clones, some missing. This table holds about 120,000 clones, 88% found once. The CDR3 spans 14 residues. Trimming removed 4 bases from V and 7 bases from J, with 16 bases in between. In germline, CDR1 is KGHSH, CDR2 LQKENI. The sample belongs to a study of T cell responses to AZD1222 COVID-19 vaccine. General observations from the study: Reportedly, nearly half the spike-specific TCRs target unmutated variant regions.

The chain couples TRBV18 to TRBJ1-1; TRBD1 is a possible D gene (5 bases). The TCR comes from an adult in good health. The source material was peripheral blood, sampled on day 0 of AZD1222 vaccination. Here the CDR3 DNA reads TGTGCCAGCTCACTGGCCCAGGGAGTAGGTGAAGCTTTCTTT. It codes for CASSLAQGVGEAFF.